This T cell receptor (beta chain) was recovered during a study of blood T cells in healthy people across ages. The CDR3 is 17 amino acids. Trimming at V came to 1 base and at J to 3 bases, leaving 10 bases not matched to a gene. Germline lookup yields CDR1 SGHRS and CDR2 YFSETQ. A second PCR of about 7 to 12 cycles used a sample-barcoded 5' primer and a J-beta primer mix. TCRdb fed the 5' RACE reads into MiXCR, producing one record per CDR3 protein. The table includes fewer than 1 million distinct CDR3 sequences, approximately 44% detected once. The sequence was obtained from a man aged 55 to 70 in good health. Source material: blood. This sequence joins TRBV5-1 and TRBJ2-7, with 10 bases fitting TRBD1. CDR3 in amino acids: CASSLNARTGGSYEQYF. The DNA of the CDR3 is TGCGCCAGCAGCTTGAACGCCAGGACAGGGGGAAGCTACGAGCAGTACTTC.